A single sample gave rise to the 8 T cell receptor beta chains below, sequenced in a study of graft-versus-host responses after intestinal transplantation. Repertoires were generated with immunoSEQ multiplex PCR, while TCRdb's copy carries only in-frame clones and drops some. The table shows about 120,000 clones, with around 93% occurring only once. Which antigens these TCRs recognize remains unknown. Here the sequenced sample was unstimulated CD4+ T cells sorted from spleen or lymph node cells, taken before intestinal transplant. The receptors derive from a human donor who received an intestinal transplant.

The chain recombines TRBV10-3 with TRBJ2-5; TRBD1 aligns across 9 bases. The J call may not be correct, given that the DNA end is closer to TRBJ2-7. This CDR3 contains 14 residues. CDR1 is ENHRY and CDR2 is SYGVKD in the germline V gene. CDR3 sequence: CAIRSGTGYNEQYF. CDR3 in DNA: TGTGCCATTCGATCCGGGACAGGGTACAACGAGCAGTACTTC.

The CDR3 is CASSERGDYGYTF. The CDR3 DNA follows: TGTGCCAGCAGTGAGCGGGGCGACTATGGCTACACCTTC. V is TRBV2 and J is TRBJ1-2, with D perhaps TRBD1 (5 bases). Germline V lookup: CDR1 SNHLY, CDR2 FYNNEI. The V and J ends lost 3 bases and 3 bases respectively, with 8 bases between them. This CDR3 has 13 amino acids.

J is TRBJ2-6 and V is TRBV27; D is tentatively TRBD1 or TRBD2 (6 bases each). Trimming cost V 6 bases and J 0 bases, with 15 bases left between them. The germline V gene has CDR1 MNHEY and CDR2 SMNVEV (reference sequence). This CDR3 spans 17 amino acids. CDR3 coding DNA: TGTGCCAGCAGGCAGGGGAGGTCCATCTCTGGGGCCAACGTCCTGACTTTC. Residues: CASRQGRSISGANVLTF. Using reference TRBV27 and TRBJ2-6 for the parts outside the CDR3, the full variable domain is EAQVTQNPRYLITVTGKKLTVTCSQNMNHEYMSWYRQDPGLGLRQIYYSMNVEVTDKGDVPEGYKVSRKEKRNFPLILESPSPNQTSLYFCASRQGRSISGANVLTFGAGSRLTVL.

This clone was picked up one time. For the CDR3, the DNA is TGTGCCTATGCCCCGGCGAAGGCGGGAGGACCTACGGGAGATACGCAGTATTTT. Translation gives CAYAPAKAGGPTGDTQYF. The chain couples TRBV30 to TRBJ2-3; 8 bases agree with TRBD2. Germline assignment: CDR1 GTSNPN and CDR2 SVGIG (reference sequence). The CDR3 consists of 18 residues. Unmatched junction bases numbered 23, after V lost 7 bases and J lost 5 bases.

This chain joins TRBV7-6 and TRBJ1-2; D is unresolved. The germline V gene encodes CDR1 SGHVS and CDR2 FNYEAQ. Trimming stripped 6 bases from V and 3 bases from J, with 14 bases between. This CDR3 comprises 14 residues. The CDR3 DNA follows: TGTGCCAGCAGACCCTCCCCGGGCCACTATGGCTACACCTTC. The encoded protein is CASRPSPGHYGYTF.

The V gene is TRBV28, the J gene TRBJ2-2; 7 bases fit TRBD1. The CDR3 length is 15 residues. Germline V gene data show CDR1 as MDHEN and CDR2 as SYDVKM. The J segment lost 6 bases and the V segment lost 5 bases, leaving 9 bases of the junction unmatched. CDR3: CASSPSDRVAGELFF. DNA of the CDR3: TGTGCCAGCAGTCCCTCTGACAGGGTCGCCGGGGAGCTGTTTTTT. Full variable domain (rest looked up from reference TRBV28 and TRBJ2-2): DVKVTQSSRYLVKRTGEKVFLECVQDMDHENMFWYRQDPGLGLRLIYFSYDVKMKEKGDIPEGYSVSREKKERFSLILESASTNQTSMYLCASSPSDRVAGELFFGEGSRLTVL.

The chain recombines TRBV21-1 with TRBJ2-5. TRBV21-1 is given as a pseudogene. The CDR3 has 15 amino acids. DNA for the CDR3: TGTGCCAGCAGCAGGTGTAGGGCCCCCTGGGAGACCCAGTACTTC. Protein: CASSRCRAPWETQYF.

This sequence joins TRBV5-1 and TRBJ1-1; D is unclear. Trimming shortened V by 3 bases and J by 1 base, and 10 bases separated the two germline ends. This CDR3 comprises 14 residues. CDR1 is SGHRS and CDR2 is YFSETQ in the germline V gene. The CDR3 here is CASSYGPANTEAFF. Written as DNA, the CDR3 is TGCGCCAGCAGCTACGGTCCAGCGAACACTGAAGCTTTCTTT. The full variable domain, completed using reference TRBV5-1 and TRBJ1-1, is KAGVTQTPRYLIKTRGQQVTLSCSPISGHRSVSWYQQTPGQGLQFLFEYFSETQRNKGNFPGRFSGRQFSNSRSEMNVSTLELGDSALYLCASSYGPANTEAFFGQGTRLTVV.